The rows below give T cell receptor beta chains drawn from one sample of a study of T cells in Graves' hyperthyroidism and ophthalmopathy. TCRdb processed the multiplex PCR reads anew with MiXCR; each CDR3 protein has one entry. This sample has 550,000 to 700,000 distinct CDR3 sequences, with 46% found just once. The sequenced material came from peripheral blood or thyroid tissue (not recorded which). The receptors shown here come from an adult woman with Graves' disease, either hyperthyroidism or ophthalmopathy (not recorded which). The CDR3 runs from the conserved cysteine through the conserved F or W. A D gene is named only where the DNA matches it firmly. Size is omitted from some rows. Given values are once, few, many or a class for expanded clones.

d_call j_call v_call clone_size cdr3_aa cdr3_nt
TRBD1 TRBJ1-2 TRBV28 many CASSPDRVRYGYTF TGTGCCAGCAGCCCGGACAGGGTACGCTATGGCTACACCTTC
TRBD2 TRBJ2-3 TRBV2 . CARGPSGSTDTQYF TGTGCCAGGGGTCCTAGCGGGAGCACAGATACGCAGTATTTT
. TRBJ2-5 TRBV5-1 many CASSSGTAGETQYF TGCGCCAGCTCCTCCGGGACAGCGGGAGAGACCCAGTACTTC
. TRBJ2-7 TRBV20-1 . CSASRWDYEQYF TGCAGTGCTAGTCGGTGGGACTACGAGCAGTACTTC
. TRBJ2-2 TRBV19 . CASSIDRWTGELFF TGTGCCAGTAGTATTGACAGGTGGACCGGGGAGCTGTTTTTT
. TRBJ1-5 TRBV19 . CASSIPGNNQPQHF TGTGCCAGTAGTATCCCCGGGAACAATCAGCCCCAGCATTTT
. TRBJ2-5 TRBV10-3 . CAISALRGREQYF TGTGCCATCAGTGCTTTGAGGGGCAGAGAGCAGTACTTC
TRBD2 TRBJ2-2 TRBV6-5 few CASSYSGVLAVHTGELFF TGTGCCAGCAGTTACTCAGGGGTACTAGCGGTTCACACCGGGGAGCTGTTTTTT
. TRBJ1-2 TRBV5-6 many CASSFRRAGSNYGYTF TGTGCCAGCAGCTTCAGACGGGCGGGGTCTAACTATGGCTACACCTTC
TRBD1 TRBJ1-2 TRBV9 . CASSVEARGDYGYTF TGTGCCAGCAGCGTAGAGGCCAGGGGGGACTATGGCTACACCTTC
. TRBJ1-2 TRBV10-3 many CAISNRDSNYGYTF TGTGCCATCAGCAACCGGGATTCTAACTATGGCTACACCTTC
. TRBJ2-5 TRBV7-6 many CASSPAGYQETQYF TGTGCCAGCAGCCCGGCGGGATACCAAGAGACCCAGTACTTC
. TRBJ2-7 TRBV7-6 many CASSLGRSIRPGSSYEQYF TGTGCCAGCAGCTTAGGGAGGTCGATTCGGCCCGGGAGCTCCTACGAGCAGTACTTC
. TRBJ2-2 TRBV5-1 . CASSSLGGSVGELFF TGCGCCAGCAGCTCCCTTGGGGGAAGTGTCGGGGAGCTGTTTTTT
TRBD1 TRBJ2-7 TRBV7-6 . CASSSRQGVEYEQYF TGTGCCAGCAGCTCTAGACAGGGGGTTGAATACGAGCAGTACTTC
. TRBJ1-2 TRBV5-1 . CASSLGSGDRGYTF TGCGCCAGCAGCCTGGGATCGGGGGATAGGGGCTACACCTTC
. TRBJ1-5 TRBV7-9 . CASSPTVSQPQHF TGTGCCAGCAGCCCGACAGTGTCTCAGCCCCAGCATTTT
TRBD1 TRBJ1-5 TRBV6-6 many CASSYRPDRAGQPQHF TGTGCCAGCAGTTACCGACCTGACAGGGCGGGTCAGCCCCAGCATTTT
TRBD1 TRBJ2-7 TRBV7-6 once CASSLVQGQPYEQYF TGTGCCAGCAGCTTAGTCCAGGGACAGCCCTACGAGCAGTACTTC
. TRBJ2-7 TRBV28 . CASTVGGAYEQYF TGTGCCAGCACTGTTGGGGGAGCCTACGAGCAGTACTTC
. TRBJ2-7 TRBV15 . CATSSWGPGEGWEQYF TGTGCCACCAGCAGTTGGGGGCCGGGGGAAGGTTGGGAGCAGTACTTC
. TRBJ1-2 TRBV20-1 few CSAKNYGYTF TGCAGTGCTAAAAACTATGGCTACACCTTC
. TRBJ1-5 TRBV7-8 few CASSSSPNQPQHF TGTGCCAGCAGCTCAAGCCCCAATCAGCCCCAGCATTTT
TRBD1 TRBJ1-5 TRBV12-3/TRBV12-4 many CASSQGQGVRQPQHF TGTGCCAGCAGCCAGGGACAGGGAGTCCGTCAGCCCCAGCATTTT
TRBD1 TRBJ1-2 TRBV15 . CATSRDRGQKGYTF TGTGCCACCAGCAGAGATAGGGGGCAAAAAGGCTACACCTTC
. TRBJ2-5 TRBV5-1 . CASSQPTGMWETQYF TGTGCCAGCAGCCAACCTACAGGGATGTGGGAGACCCAGTACTTC
TRBD1 TRBJ2-5 TRBV2 . CASSAGGQQETQYF TGTGCCAGCAGTGCAGGGGGACAGCAAGAGACCCAGTACTTC
. TRBJ2-7 TRBV19 many CASSPWRWGVASYEQYF TGTGCCAGTAGTCCTTGGCGGTGGGGCGTAGCTTCCTACGAGCAGTACTTC
TRBD1 TRBJ2-5 TRBV5-1 many CASRPNPTGLEETQYF TGCGCCAGCAGACCCAACCCGACAGGGCTTGAGGAGACCCAGTACTTC
. TRBJ1-4 TRBV5-1 many CASSLAVSGDNQEKLFF TGCGCCAGCAGCTTGGCCGTATCGGGAGATAATCAAGAAAAACTGTTTTTT
. TRBJ2-7 TRBV10-3 . CAISARGAEQYF TGTGCCATCAGTGCAAGGGGGGCCGAGCAGTACTTC
TRBD1 TRBJ2-6 TRBV7-8 many CASSLTGTALYRANVLTF TGTGCCAGCAGCTTAACCGGGACAGCACTCTATAGGGCCAACGTCCTGACTTTC
. TRBJ2-2 TRBV5-1 many CASSTLRNTGELFF TGCGCCAGCAGCACCCTGAGGAACACCGGGGAGCTGTTTTTT
. TRBJ2-7 TRBV5-4 . CASSFGLEAF TGTGCCAGCAGCTTCGGTCTTGAAGCTTTC
. TRBJ2-7 TRBV7-9 many CASSNRDGYEQYF TGTGCCAGCAGCAACCGGGACGGATACGAGCAGTACTTC
TRBD1 TRBJ1-1 TRBV28 few CASSPDRGRFWNTEAFF TGTGCCAGCAGCCCAGACAGGGGGCGGTTTTGGAACACTGAAGCTTTCTTT
TRBD1 TRBJ1-2 TRBV30 many CAWSALAGGESTF TGTGCCTGGAGCGCGTTGGCAGGGGGCGAGTCCACCTTC
TRBD2 TRBJ2-7 TRBV5-4 . CASSLRLAGGPGREQYF TGTGCCAGCAGCTTGAGGCTAGCGGGAGGGCCAGGGCGCGAGCAGTACTTC
. TRBJ1-4 TRBV6-1 once CASSESLNEKLFF TGTGCCAGCAGTGAAAGCCTTAATGAAAAACTGTTTTTT
. TRBJ1-1 TRBV5-1 . CASRQSSVVNTEAFF TGCGCCAGCCGCCAGTCGTCAGTAGTGAACACTGAAGCTTTCTTT
. TRBJ1-2 TRBV7-2 many CASSRAIEWGIYGYTF TGTGCCAGCAGCCGAGCCATTGAGTGGGGGATCTATGGCTACACCTTC
. TRBJ2-7 TRBV3-1 few CASSSRQDRYEQYF TGTGCCAGCAGCTCGCGACAGGACCGCTACGAGCAGTACTTC
. TRBJ1-1 TRBV20-1 . CSGRASGVMDTEAFF TGCAGTGGGAGGGCTAGCGGGGTAATGGACACTGAAGCTTTCTTT
. TRBJ1-1 TRBV30 few CAGNGGARDTEAFF TGTGCCGGCAACGGGGGGGCGAGGGACACTGAAGCTTTCTTT
. TRBJ2-1 TRBV9 . CASSVGLVGEQFF TGTGCCAGCAGCGTAGGTCTTGTTGGTGAGCAGTTCTTC
TRBD1 TRBJ2-7 TRBV20-1 many CSAVGTAQTYEQYF TGCAGTGCTGTCGGGACAGCGCAAACCTACGAGCAGTACTTC
. TRBJ1-3 TRBV12-3/TRBV12-4 . CASRPGSGNTIYF TGTGCCAGCAGGCCCGGCTCTGGAAACACCATATATTTT
TRBD1 TRBJ1-6 TRBV13 many CASSSTGGRNSPLHF TGTGCCAGCAGCTCCACAGGGGGCAGAAATTCACCCCTCCACTTT
TRBD1 TRBJ1-6 TRBV11-2 . CASSRDSNSPLHF TGTGCCAGCAGCCGGGACAGTAATTCACCCCTCCACTTT
TRBD1 TRBJ2-6 TRBV12-3/TRBV12-4 . CASNQGESGANVLTF TGTGCCAGCAACCAGGGGGAATCTGGGGCCAACGTCCTGACTTTC
. TRBJ2-6 TRBV5-1 many CASSPRADGANVLTF TGCGCCAGCAGCCCCAGGGCTGATGGGGCCAACGTCCTGACTTTC
. TRBJ2-5 TRBV10-3 few CAISEAVAAQETQYF TGTGCCATCAGTGAGGCGGTGGCGGCTCAAGAGACCCAGTACTTC
TRBD1 TRBJ2-7 TRBV13 . CAAGTGGYEQYF TGTGCCGCCGGGACAGGGGGCTACGAGCAGTACTTC
. TRBJ1-1 TRBV7-9 many CASSLRAYGEAFF TGTGCCAGCAGCTTAAGGGCTTATGGTGAAGCTTTCTTT